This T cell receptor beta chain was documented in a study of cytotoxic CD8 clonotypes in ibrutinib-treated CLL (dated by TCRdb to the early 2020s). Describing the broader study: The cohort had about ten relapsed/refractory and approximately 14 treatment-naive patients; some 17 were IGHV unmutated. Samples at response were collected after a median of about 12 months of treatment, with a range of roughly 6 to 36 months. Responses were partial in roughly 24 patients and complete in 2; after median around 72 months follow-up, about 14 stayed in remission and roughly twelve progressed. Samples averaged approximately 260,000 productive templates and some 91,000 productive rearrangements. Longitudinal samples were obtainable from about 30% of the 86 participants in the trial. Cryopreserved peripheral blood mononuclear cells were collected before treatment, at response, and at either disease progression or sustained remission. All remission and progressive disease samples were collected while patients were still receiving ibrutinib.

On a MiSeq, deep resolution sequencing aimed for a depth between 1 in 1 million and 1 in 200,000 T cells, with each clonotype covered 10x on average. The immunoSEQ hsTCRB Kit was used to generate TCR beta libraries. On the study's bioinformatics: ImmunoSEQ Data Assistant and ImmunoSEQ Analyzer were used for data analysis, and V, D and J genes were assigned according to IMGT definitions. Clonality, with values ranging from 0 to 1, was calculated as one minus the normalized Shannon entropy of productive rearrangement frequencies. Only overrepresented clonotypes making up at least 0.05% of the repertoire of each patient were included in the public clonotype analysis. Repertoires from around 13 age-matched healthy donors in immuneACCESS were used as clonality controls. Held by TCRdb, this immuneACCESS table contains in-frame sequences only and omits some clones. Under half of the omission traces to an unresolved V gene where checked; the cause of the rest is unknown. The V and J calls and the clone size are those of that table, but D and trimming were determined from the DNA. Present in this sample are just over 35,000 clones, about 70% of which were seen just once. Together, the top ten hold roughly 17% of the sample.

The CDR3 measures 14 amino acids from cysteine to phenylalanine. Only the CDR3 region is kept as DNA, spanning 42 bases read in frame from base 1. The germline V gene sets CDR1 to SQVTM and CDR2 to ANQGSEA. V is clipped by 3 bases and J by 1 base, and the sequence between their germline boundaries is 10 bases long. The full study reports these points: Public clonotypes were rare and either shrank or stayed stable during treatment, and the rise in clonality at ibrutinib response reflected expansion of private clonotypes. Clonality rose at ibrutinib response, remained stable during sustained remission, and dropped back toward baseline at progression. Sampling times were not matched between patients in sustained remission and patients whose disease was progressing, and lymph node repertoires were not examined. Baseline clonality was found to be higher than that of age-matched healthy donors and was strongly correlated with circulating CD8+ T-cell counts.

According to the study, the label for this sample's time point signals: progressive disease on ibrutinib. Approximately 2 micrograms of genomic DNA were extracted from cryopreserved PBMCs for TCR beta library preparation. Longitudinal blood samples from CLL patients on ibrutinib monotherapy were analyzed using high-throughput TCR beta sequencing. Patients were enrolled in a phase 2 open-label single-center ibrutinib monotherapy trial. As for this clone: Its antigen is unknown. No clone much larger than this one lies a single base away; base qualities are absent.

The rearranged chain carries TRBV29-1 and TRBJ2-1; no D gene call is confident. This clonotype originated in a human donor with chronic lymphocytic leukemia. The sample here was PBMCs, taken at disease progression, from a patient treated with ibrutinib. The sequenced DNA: TGCAGCGTTGAGGGATTGATTTCCTACAATGAGCAGTTCTTC. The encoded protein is CSVEGLISYNEQFF.